This TCR beta chain appears in the sequencing data of a study of vaccination and CD4 T cells after COVID-19 (dated by TCRdb to between 2021 and 2022). In terms of the full investigation: Convalescent patients had a positive SARS-CoV-2 result on nasal swab PCR, and of these patients, fewer than ten had mild disease and one had severe disease. Post-vaccine blood samples were collected a median of around 70 days after the second vaccine dose, ranging from about 12 to 241 days. Post-COVID blood samples were collected from convalescent patients a median of around 100 days after diagnosis, with a range of about 30 to 161 days. Culture stimuli were overlapping spike peptide pools from SARS-CoV-2 and from the common cold coronaviruses HCoV-NL63, HCoV-OC43 and HCoV-229E. Participants received two doses of either the Pfizer-BioNTech BNT162b2 vaccine (n=8) or the Moderna mRNA-1273 vaccine (n=2). In approximately ten COVID-19 convalescent patients and a few infection-naive healthy vaccine recipients, the spike-specific CD4+ TCR repertoire before mRNA vaccination was compared with the repertoire after mRNA vaccination. Six males and four females were included in the convalescent cohort, with two Hispanic individuals, seven Caucasians, two Asians and one multiracial person represented. In control cultures, a CEFX viral epitope pool was used as positive control, an HIV-1 Nef peptide pool was used as negative control, or no peptide was added. Study-level results and caveats: The study included relatively few convalescent patients and did not analyze early timepoints after natural infection. The median count of SARS-CoV-2-reactive clonotypes went up from approximately 22 after infection to 35 to 40 after vaccination, although the change was not significant. In convalescent patients, nearly all vaccine-specific clones (304 of 307) were found to be mono-reactive for SARS-CoV-2 spike rather than cross-reactive with common cold coronaviruses. In convalescent patients, a median around 86% of post-vaccine SARS-CoV-2-reactive clones were detected only after vaccination, and vaccine-specific priming was suggested by this finding.

After removal of 0 bases from V and 7 bases from J, the junction retains 6 bases not matched to a gene. The germline V gene (reference sequence) supplies CDR1 DFQATT and CDR2 SNEGSKA. From cysteine to phenylalanine, the CDR3 is 15 amino acids long. The entry retains the CDR3 DNA only, 45 bases that are in frame from base 1. The intended sense of this specimen's treatment or condition label: approximately 9-day PBMC culture with coronavirus spike peptide pools or control peptides (ViraFEST assay). To expand antigen-specific T cells with peptide pools and then pick out the expanded clonotypes through TCR sequencing, the study relied on the ViraFEST assay. The positive SARS-CoV-2 PCR tests of the convalescent patients were dated from March to December 2020, before the Alpha, Beta and Delta variants emerged in the United States. More than 1.5 million PBMCs per well were cultured in IMDM with roughly 5.5% human AB serum and 8 to 10 IU/ml IL-2, plus 10 ug/ml peptide pools. On days 3 and 7, half of the culture medium was replaced with fresh IL-2-containing medium. After 10 days of culture, CD4+ T cells were isolated by negative selection using the EasySep CD4+ T cell isolation kit. PBMCs were separated from whole blood using Ficoll-Paque Plus gradient centrifugation and then either used fresh or cryopreserved at -140C. In general, triplicate wells were set up for every culture condition.

The table lists this clonotype with a few counts. Its antigen is currently not known. Within one base of it there is no much larger clone, and no base qualities were kept. To prepare the library, PCR was applied. TCR sequencing of DNA from cultured CD4+ T cells used the Oncomine TCR Beta short-read assay at the Johns Hopkins FTIC core. Genomic DNA was extracted from the cultured CD4+ T cells with the QIAamp micro DNA kit. Oncomine TCR Beta libraries from cultured CD4+ T cells were pooled with unique dual indexes and sequenced on an Illumina iSeq 100. Concerning the study's data processing: Non-productive sequences were filtered out, and CDR3s that did not start with C, did not end with F or W, or were shorter than 7 amino acids were discarded. Antigen-specific clonotypes were identified using the MANAFEST web application through comparison of peptide-stimulated wells with reference and other culture wells. To be called positive, a clone needed an FDR below 0.05, an odds ratio above 5, and a productive frequency above 0.1% in at least two of three replicate wells. A clonotype was classed as cross-reactive if the clonotype showed significant expansion both in SARS-CoV-2 spike wells and in at least one common cold coronavirus spike condition. Levenshtein distances (stringdist) and unrooted phylogenetic trees (ape) in R version 3.6.1 were used to assess CDR3 homology. TCRdb itself trimmed the public reads at Q25 with fastp, ran MiXCR and retained productive beta chains. Entries are consolidated by CDR3 protein sequence, retaining the most common genes and DNA. It is TCRdb's table, rather than the study itself, that gives the V and J calls and clone size. Within this sample are approximately 16,000 distinct CDR3 sequences, with 30% of them counted one time only. Of the sample, roughly a sixth is held by the ten largest clones.

This clonotype was sampled from a human donor with COVID-19. The sequencing sample was made of cultured CD4+ T cells from blood. The rearrangement joined TRBV20-1 to TRBJ1-5, with 10 bases in between that match TRBD1. Read as DNA, the sequence is TGCAGTGCTAGAGACACCGGGACAGGGGACCAGCCCCAGCATTTT. This codes for CSARDTGTGDQPQHF.